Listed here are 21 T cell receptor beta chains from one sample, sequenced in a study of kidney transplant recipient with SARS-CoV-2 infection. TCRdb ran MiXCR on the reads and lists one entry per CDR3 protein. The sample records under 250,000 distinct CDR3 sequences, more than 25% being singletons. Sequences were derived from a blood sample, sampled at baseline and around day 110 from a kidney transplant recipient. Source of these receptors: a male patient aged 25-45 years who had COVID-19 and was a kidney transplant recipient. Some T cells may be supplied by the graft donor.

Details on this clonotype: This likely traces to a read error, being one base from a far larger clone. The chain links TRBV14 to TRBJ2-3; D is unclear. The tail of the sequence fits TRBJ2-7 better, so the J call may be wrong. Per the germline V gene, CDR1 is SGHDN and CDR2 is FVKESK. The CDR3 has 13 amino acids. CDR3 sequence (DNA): TGTGCCAGCAGTCAACAATTAAACCACGAGCAGTACTTC. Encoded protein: CASSQQLNHEQYF.

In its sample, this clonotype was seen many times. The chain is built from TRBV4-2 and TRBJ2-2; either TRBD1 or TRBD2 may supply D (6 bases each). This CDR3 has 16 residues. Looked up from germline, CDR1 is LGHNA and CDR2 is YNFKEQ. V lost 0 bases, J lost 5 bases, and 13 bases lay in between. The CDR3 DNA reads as TGTGCCAGCAGCCAAGATCGGGGGCGGGAAACCGGGGAGCTGTTTTTT. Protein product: CASSQDRGRETGELFF.

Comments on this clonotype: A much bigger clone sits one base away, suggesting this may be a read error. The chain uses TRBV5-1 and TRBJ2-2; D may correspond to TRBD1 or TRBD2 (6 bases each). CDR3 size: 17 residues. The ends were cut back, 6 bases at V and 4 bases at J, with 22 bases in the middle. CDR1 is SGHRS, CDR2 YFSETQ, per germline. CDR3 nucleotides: TGCGCCAGCATTCGCGAGGGGGGAGTGTCGGGCACCGGGGAGCTGTTTTTT. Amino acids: CASIREGGVSGTGELFF.

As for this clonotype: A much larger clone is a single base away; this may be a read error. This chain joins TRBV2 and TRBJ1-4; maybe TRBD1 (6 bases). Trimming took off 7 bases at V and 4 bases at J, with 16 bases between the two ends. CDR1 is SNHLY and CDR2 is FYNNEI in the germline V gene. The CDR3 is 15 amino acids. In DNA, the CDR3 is TGTGCCAGCAATGGGGCAGGGGTCTTTAATGAAAAACTGTTTTTT. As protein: CASNGAGVFNEKLFF.

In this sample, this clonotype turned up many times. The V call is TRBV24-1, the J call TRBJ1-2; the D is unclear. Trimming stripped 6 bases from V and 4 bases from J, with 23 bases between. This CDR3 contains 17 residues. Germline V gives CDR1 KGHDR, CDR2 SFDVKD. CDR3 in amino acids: CATSWLASTRKTYGYTF. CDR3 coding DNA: TGTGCCACCAGTTGGTTGGCTAGTACCAGAAAGACCTATGGCTACACCTTC.

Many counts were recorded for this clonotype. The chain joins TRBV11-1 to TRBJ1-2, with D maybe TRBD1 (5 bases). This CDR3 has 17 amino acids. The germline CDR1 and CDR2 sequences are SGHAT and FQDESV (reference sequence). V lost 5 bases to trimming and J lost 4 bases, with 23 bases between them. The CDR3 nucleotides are TGTGCCAGCAGCACCCAGGGTAAGGCTGGAAAGACCTATGGCTACACCTTC. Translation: CASSTQGKAGKTYGYTF.

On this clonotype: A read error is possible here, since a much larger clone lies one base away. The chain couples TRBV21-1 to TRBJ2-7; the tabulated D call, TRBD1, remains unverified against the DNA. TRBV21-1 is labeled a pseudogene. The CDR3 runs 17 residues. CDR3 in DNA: TGTGCCAGCAGCCCCAAACGGGACGCAGGGACTGCCTACGAGCAGTACTTC. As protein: CASSPKRDAGTAYEQYF.

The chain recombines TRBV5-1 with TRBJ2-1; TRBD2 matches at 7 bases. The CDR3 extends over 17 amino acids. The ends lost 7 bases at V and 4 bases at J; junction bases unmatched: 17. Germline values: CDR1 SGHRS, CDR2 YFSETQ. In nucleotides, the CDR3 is TGCGCCAGCGGCTCGGCACCCCGGGGGGACCCTTACAATGAGCAGTTCTTC. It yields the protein CASGSAPRGDPYNEQFF.

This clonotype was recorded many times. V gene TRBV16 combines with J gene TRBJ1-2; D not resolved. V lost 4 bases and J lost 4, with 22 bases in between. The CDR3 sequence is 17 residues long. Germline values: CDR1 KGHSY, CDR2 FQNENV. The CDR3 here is CASSLVTVVRKTYGYTF. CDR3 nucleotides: TGTGCCAGCAGCCTAGTCACGGTCGTTAGAAAGACCTATGGCTACACCTTC.

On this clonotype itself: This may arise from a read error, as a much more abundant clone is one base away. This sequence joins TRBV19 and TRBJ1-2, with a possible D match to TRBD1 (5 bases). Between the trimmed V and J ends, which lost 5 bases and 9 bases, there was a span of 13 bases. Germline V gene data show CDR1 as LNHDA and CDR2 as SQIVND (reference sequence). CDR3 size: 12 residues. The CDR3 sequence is CASSYSQGRYTF. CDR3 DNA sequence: TGTGCCAGTAGTTATTCCCAGGGTCGCTACACCTTC.

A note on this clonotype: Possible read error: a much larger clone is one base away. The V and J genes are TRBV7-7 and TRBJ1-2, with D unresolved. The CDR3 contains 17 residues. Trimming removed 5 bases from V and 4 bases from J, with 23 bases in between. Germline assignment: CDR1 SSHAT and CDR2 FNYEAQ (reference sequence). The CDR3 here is CASSKLFKCRKTYGYTF. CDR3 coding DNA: TGTGCCAGCAGCAAGTTGTTTAAGTGCCGAAAGACCTATGGCTACACCTTC.

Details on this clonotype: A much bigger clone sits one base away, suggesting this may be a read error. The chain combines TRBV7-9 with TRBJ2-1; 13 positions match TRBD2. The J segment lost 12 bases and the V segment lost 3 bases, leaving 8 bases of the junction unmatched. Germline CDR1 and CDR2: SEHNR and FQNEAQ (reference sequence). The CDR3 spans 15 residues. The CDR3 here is CASSFGLAGVDGQFF. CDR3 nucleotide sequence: TGTGCCAGCAGCTTTGGACTAGCGGGAGTGGATGGGCAGTTCTTC.

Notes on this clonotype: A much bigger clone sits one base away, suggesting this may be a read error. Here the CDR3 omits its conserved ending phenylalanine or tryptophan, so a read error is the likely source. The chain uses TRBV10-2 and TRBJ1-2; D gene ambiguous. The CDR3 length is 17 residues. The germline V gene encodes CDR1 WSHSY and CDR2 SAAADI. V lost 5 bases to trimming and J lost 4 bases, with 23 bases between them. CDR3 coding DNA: TGCGCCAGCAGTATATATAGCACTTCTAGAAAGACCTATGGCTACACCCTC. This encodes CASSIYSTSRKTYGYTL.

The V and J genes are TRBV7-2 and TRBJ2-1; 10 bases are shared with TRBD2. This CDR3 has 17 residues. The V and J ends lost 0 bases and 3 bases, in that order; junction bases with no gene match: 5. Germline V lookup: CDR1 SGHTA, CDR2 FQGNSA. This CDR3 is CASSLASGRGRYNEQFF. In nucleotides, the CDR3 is TGTGCCAGCAGCTTAGCGAGCGGGAGGGGGCGCTACAATGAGCAGTTCTTC. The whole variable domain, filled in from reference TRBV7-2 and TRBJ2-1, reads GAGVSQSPSNKVTEKGKDVELRCDPISGHTALYWYRQSLGQGLEFLIYFQGNSAPDKSGLPSDRFSAERTGGSVSTLTIQRTQQEDSAVYLCASSLASGRGRYNEQFFGPGTRLTVL.

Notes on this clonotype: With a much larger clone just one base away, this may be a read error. The CDR3, as DNA: TGTGCCAGCGGCGGACTCTTTTCAGCTCGAAAGACCTATGGCTACACCTTC. As protein: CASGGLFSARKTYGYTF. The chain links TRBV7-4 to TRBJ1-2, with D uncertain. Trimming pared 8 bases from V and 4 bases from J, leaving 26 bases between. Per germline, CDR1 SGHVT and CDR2 SQSDAQ. This CDR3 is built from 17 residues.

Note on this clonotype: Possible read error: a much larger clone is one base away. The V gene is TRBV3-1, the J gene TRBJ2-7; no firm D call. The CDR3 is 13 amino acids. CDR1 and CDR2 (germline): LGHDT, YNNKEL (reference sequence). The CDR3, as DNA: TGTGCCGGCAGCCAAGATATAATGGTTGAGCAGTACTTC. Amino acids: CAGSQDIMVEQYF.

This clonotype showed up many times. CDR3 loop: CASSISNPISIRTEAFF. CDR3 sequence (DNA): TGTGCCAGCAGCATTTCGAATCCCATTTCAATTCGCACTGAAGCTTTCTTT. The genes are TRBV3-1 and TRBJ1-1; D is ambiguous. V was pared by 5 bases and J by 4 bases, with 23 bases between. This CDR3 contains 17 residues. Per the germline V gene, CDR1 is LGHDT and CDR2 is YNNKEL (reference sequence).

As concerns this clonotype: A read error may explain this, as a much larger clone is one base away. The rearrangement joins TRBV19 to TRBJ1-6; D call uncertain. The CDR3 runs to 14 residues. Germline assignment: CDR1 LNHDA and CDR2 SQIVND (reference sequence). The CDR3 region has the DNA TGTACCAGTAGTATGGGCAGCCGCGATTCACCCCTCCACTTT. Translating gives CTSSMGSRDSPLHF.

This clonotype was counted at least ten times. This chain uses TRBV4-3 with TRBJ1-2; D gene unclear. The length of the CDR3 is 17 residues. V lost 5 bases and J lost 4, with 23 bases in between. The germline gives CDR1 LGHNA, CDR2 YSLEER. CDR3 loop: CASSSFLGRRKTYGYTF. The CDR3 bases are TGCGCCAGCAGCTCGTTTCTAGGACGTCGAAAGACCTATGGCTACACCTTC.

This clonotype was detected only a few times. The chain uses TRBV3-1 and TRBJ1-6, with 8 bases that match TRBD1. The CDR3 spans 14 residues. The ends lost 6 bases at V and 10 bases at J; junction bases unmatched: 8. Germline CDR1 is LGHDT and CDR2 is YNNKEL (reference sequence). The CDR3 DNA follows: TGTGCCAGCAGACACTCAGGGGGCGCCTCACCCCTCCACTTT. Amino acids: CASRHSGGASPLHF. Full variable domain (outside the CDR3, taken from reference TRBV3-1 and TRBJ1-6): DTAVSQTPKYLVTQMGNDKSIKCEQNLGHDTMYWYKQDSKKFLKIMFSYNNKELIINETVPNRFSPKSPDKAHLNLHINSLELGDSAVYFCASRHSGGASPLHFGNGTRLTVT.

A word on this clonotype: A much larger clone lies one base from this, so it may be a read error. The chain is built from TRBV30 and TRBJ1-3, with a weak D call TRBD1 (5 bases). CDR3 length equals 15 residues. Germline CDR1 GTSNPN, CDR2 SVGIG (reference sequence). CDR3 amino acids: CAWSRDSGSGNAIYF. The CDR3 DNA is TGTGCCTGGAGCCGGGACTCCGGCTCTGGAAACGCCATATATTTT. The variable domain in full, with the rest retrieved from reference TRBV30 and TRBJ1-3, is SQTIHQWPATLVQPVGSPLSLECTVEGTSNPNLYWYRQAAGRGLQLLFYSVGIGQISSEVPQNLSASRPQDRQFILSSKKLLLSDSGFYLCAWSRDSGSGNAIYFGEGSWLTVV.